This T cell receptor beta chain was identified in a study of Ad26.COV2.S vaccination and SARS-CoV-2 variants. This CDR3 is built from 16 residues. Per germline, CDR1 LNHDA and CDR2 SQIVND (reference sequence). Trimming shortened V by 1 base and J by 5 bases, and 18 bases separated the two germline ends. Of note for this clone: The antigen is undetermined.

Noted treatment: some 20 received Ad26.COV2.S at low or high dose, single or two shots; a few received placebo; per-sample allocation not given. After the first vaccine or placebo injection, samples were drawn on day 63. Here immunoSEQ multiplex PCR was the method, and the copy in TCRdb shows in-frame clones only, minus some. The table records approximately 450,000 clones, 80% to 95% of them present only once. Study observations and caveats: Vaccine recipients surpassed placebo recipients in spike-specific TCR breadth.

Sequencing was performed on peripheral blood, taken in a trial of Ad26.COV2.S vaccine versus placebo. The chain couples TRBV19 to TRBJ2-7, with D possibly matching TRBD2 (6 bases). The sequence was obtained from a person aged 18-65 years who received the Ad26.COV2.S COVID-19 vaccine or a placebo. The CDR3 DNA reads as TGTGCCAGTAGTATAGGGGGGTCAGGGACTTCCCACGAGCAGTACTTC. The encoded protein is CASSIGGSGTSHEQYF.